The 8 T cell receptor beta chains reported below all come from one sample, sequenced in a study of blood T cell repertoires in COVID-19. TCRdb's table, derived via immunoSEQ multiplex PCR, lists solely in-frame clones and lacks some. The sample contains a few hundred thousand clones, roughly 87% of which appear only once. The source material was peripheral blood. These receptors all stem from a woman aged 55-75 years with COVID-19, enrolled during active disease.

This chain uses TRBV5-1 with TRBJ1-1; 10 bases map to TRBD1. The CDR3 loop spans 15 amino acids. V gave up 2 bases and J gave up 6 bases; unmatched junction bases: 7. Germline V gene data show CDR1 as SGHRS and CDR2 as YFSETQ. The CDR3 is CASSFRTGGDAEAFF. Written as DNA, the CDR3 is TGCGCCAGCAGCTTTAGGACAGGGGGGGACGCTGAAGCTTTCTTT.

This clone was found once. The chain recombines TRBV24-1 with TRBJ2-1; D remains ambiguous. This CDR3 contains 14 residues. The germline CDR1 and CDR2 sequences are KGHDR and SFDVKD. The V end lost 6 bases, the J end lost 1 base, and 9 bases lay between the germline ends. The DNA of the CDR3 is TGTGCCACCAGTCGCGCACAGTCCTACAATGAGCAGTTCTTC. Translated, it gives CATSRAQSYNEQFF.

This clone showed up just a few times. V usage is TRBV5-1 and J usage is TRBJ1-2; possible D gene TRBD1, 5 bases. Between the trimmed V and J ends, which lost 1 base and 2 bases, there was a span of 12 bases. This CDR3 is built from 15 residues. Per germline, CDR1 SGHRS and CDR2 YFSETQ. This chain's CDR3 is CASSLSAGGNYGYTF. The CDR3 DNA reads as TGCGCCAGCAGCTTGAGTGCGGGGGGGAACTATGGCTACACCTTC.

V and J are TRBV6-5 and TRBJ1-4; possibly TRBD1 for D (6 bases). The CDR3 runs 15 residues. The V gene's germline CDR1 is MNHEY and CDR2 SVGAGI. V dropped 4 bases and J dropped 3 bases, with 12 bases sitting between them. CDR3 bases: TGTGCCAGCAGTTTCAGGACAGATTCTAATGAAAAACTGTTTTTT. It codes for CASSFRTDSNEKLFF.

The chain couples TRBV19 to TRBJ2-5, with D possibly being TRBD2 (6 bases). Germline V lookup: CDR1 LNHDA, CDR2 SQIVND (reference sequence). V shed 5 bases and J shed 4 bases, with 14 bases lying between them. The CDR3 totals 14 residues. The CDR3 region is CASSDRGGPETQYF. The CDR3 bases are TGTGCCAGTAGTGACCGGGGAGGTCCAGAGACCCAGTACTTC.

The V gene is TRBV27, the J gene TRBJ2-3; the D gene is possibly TRBD1 (5 bases). Germline V gene data show CDR1 as MNHEY and CDR2 as SMNVEV (reference sequence). The CDR3 covers 15 residues. Trimming removed 3 bases at V and 2 bases at J, with 12 bases between. The CDR3: CASSFRPGNTDTQYF. The DNA of the CDR3 is TGTGCCAGCAGTTTCCGCCCAGGGAACACAGATACGCAGTATTTT.

The chain links TRBV7-9 to TRBJ1-2; possible D gene TRBD1, 6 bases. V was shortened by 2 bases and J by 6 bases, with 13 bases between the two germline ends. CDR3 size: 14 residues. Germline assignment: CDR1 SEHNR and CDR2 FQNEAQ (reference sequence). The CDR3 loop reads CASSLPPNRDGYTF. The DNA for the CDR3 is TGTGCCAGCAGCTTACCCCCCAACAGGGATGGCTACACCTTC.

This clone occurred once. This chain connects TRBV6-5 to TRBJ1-2; 8 bases are shared with TRBD1. There are 15 residues in the CDR3. After removal of 8 bases from V and 5 bases from J, the junction contained 13 bases not matched to a gene. Per germline, CDR1 MNHEY and CDR2 SVGAGI. As DNA, the CDR3 is TGTGCCAGCTCCCTCGACAGGGGCCACCCATATGGCTACACCTTC. Encoded protein: CASSLDRGHPYGYTF.